This T cell receptor (beta chain) was captured in a study of cytotoxic CD8 clonotypes in ibrutinib-treated CLL. Background on the study: Results showed roughly 25 partial and 2 complete responses; following median about 68 months, around 14 remained remitted, roughly twelve advanced.

Unmatched junction bases numbered 10, after V lost 7 bases and J lost 0 bases. The CDR3 covers 17 residues. Germline V CDR1 and CDR2: MGHRA, YSYEKL. Study-level findings and limits: Public clonotypes (which were uncommon) either contracted or remained stable on treatment. Clonality grew at ibrutinib response; at progression, it decreased back toward baseline.

Regarding this clone: Its antigen remains unknown.

The repertoire was sequenced with immunoSEQ multiplex PCR; TCRdb's copy has only in-frame clones and lacks some. The sample lists more than 50,000 clones; 45% to 65% were seen once. The TCR sequence derives from a human donor with chronic lymphocytic leukemia. The sample in question was PBMCs, obtained after 12 months of ibrutinib treatment. The chain links TRBV4-1 to TRBJ2-2; 8 bases agree with TRBD2. CDR3 in amino acids: CASTGTLGLANTGELFF. Here the CDR3 DNA reads TGCGCCAGCACCGGGACATTGGGACTAGCGAACACCGGGGAGCTGTTTTTT.